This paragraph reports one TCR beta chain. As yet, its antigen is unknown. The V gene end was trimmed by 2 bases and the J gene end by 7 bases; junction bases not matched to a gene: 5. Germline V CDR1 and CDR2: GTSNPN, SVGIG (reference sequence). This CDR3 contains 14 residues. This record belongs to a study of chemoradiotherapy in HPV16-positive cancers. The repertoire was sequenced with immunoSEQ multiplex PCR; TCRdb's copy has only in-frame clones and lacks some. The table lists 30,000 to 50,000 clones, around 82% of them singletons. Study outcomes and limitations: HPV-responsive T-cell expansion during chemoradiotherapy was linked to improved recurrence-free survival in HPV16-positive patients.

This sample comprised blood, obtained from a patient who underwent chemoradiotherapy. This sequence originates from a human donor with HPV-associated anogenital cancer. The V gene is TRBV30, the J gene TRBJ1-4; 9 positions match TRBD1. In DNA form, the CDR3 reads TGTGCCTGGAGTCGCGGGACAGGGATTGAAAAACTGTTTTTT. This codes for CAWSRGTGIEKLFF.